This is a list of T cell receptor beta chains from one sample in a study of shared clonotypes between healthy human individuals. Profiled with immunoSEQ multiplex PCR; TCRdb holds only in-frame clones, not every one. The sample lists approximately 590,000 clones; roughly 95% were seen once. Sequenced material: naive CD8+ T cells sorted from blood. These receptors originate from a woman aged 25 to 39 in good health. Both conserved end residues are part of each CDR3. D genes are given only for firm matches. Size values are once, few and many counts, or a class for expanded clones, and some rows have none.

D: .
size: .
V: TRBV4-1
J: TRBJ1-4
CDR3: CASSRGRDEKLFF
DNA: TGCGCCAGCAGCCGGGGGCGGGATGAAAAACTGTTTTTT

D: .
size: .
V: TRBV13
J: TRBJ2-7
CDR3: CASSPGLHYEQYF
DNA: TGTGCCAGCAGCCCTGGACTCCACTACGAGCAGTACTTC

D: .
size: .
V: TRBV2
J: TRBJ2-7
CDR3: CASSESGTPNYEQYF
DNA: TGTGCCAGCAGTGAAAGTGGGACCCCTAACTACGAGCAGTACTTC

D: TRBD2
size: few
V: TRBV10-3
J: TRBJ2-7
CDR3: CAILAASYEQYF
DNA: TGTGCCATACTAGCGGCCTCCTACGAGCAGTACTTC

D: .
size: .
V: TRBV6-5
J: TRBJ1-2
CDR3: CASSETDGYYGYTF
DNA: TGTGCCAGCAGCGAGACAGACGGCTACTATGGCTACACCTTC

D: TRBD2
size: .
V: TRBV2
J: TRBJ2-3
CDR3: CASGGQREATDTQYF
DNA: TGTGCCAGCGGCGGTCAGCGGGAGGCAACAGATACGCAGTATTTT

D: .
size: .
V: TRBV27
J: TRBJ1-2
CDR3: CASSSAQNGYTF
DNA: TGTGCCAGCAGTTCAGCCCAGAATGGCTACACCTTC

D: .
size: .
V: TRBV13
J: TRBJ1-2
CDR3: CASSLGSDYGYTF
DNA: TGTGCCAGCAGCTTGGGCTCGGACTATGGCTACACCTTC

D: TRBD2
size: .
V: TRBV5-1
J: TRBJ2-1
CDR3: CASSPSGSYEQFF
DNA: TGCGCCAGCAGTCCTAGCGGGAGTTATGAGCAGTTCTTC

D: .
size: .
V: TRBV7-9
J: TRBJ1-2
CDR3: CASSPGGGLNYGYTF
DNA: TGTGCCAGCAGCCCTGGGGGGGGGCTGAACTATGGCTACACCTTC

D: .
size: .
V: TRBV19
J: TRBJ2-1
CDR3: CASSIVGVSNEQFF
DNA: TGTGCCAGTAGTATTGTGGGAGTAAGCAATGAGCAGTTCTTC

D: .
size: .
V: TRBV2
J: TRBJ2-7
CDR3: CASSPDRSYEQYF
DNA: TGTGCCAGCAGCCCTGACAGATCCTACGAGCAGTACTTC

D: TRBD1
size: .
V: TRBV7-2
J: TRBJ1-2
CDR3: CASSRRQGLYGYTF
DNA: TGTGCCAGCAGCCGACGACAGGGACTCTATGGCTACACCTTC

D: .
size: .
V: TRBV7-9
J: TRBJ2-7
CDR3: CASSLSSTTLVYEQYF
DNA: TGTGCCAGCAGCTTATCGTCAACCACCCTCGTCTACGAGCAGTACTTC

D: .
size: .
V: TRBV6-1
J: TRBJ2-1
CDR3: CASSASNEQFF
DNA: TGTGCCAGCAGTGCCTCCAATGAGCAGTTCTTC

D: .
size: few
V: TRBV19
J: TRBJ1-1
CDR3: CASSAMGEAFF
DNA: TGTGCCAGTAGTGCCATGGGTGAAGCTTTCTTT

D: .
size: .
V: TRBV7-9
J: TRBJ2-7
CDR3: CASSSPVGYEQYF
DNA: TGTGCCAGCAGCTCGCCGGTGGGCTACGAGCAGTACTTC

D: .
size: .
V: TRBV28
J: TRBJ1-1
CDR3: CASDPRTPNTEAFF
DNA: TGTGCCAGCGACCCCAGGACGCCGAACACTGAAGCTTTCTTT

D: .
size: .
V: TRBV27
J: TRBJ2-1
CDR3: CASSRAGKDYNEQFF
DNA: TGTGCCAGCAGTCGGGCGGGAAAAGATTACAATGAGCAGTTCTTC

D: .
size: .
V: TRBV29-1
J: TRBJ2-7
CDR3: CSVEGVEGVTAYEQYF
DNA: TGCAGCGTTGAAGGAGTCGAGGGGGTAACTGCCTACGAGCAGTACTTC

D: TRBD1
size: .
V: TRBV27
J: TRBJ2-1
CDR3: CASSGGADYNEQFF
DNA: TGTGCCAGCTCAGGGGGCGCGGACTACAATGAGCAGTTCTTC

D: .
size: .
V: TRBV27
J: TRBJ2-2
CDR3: CASSLGGSNTGELFF
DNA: TGTGCCAGCAGTTTAGGTGGCAGCAACACCGGGGAGCTGTTTTTT

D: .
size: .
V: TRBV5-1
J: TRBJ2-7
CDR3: CASSLEDSWYEQYF
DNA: TGCGCCAGCAGCTTGGAGGACAGTTGGTACGAGCAGTACTTC

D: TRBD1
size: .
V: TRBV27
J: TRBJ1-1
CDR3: CASSSRTGVNTEAFF
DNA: TGTGCCAGCAGTTCCCGGACAGGGGTGAACACTGAAGCTTTCTTT

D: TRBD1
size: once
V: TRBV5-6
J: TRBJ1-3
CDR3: CASSLARRTGSSGNTIYF
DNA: TGTGCCAGCAGCTTGGCCCGTAGGACAGGGAGCTCTGGAAACACCATATATTTT